This TCR beta chain came from a study of beta chain features in type 1 diabetes. Study details: No age, gender or cell yield differences were seen between patients and healthy donors.

Points from the study as a whole: High-TCR-expressing cells could be over-represented by cDNA sequencing. A potential PCR bias toward shorter templates would be equal in patient and control samples.

The CDR3 sequence is 15 residues long. CDR1 is KGHSH, CDR2 LQKENI, per germline. V lost 3 bases and J 4 bases, leaving 13 bases between the germline ends. Expressed TCRB transcripts were sequenced after all isolated RNA was converted to cDNA. The protocol was immunoSEQ multiplex PCR, while the TCRdb copy is restricted to in-frame clones and leaves out a portion. The data contain hundreds of thousands of clones, 15% to 19% of them singletons. Concerning this clone itself: What it recognizes is unknown.

This TCR came from a young man in good health. J is TRBJ2-1 and V is TRBV18; D remains unclear. Specimen: naive CD4+ T cells from blood. This CDR3 reads CASSPARVGYNEQFF. The CDR3 nucleotides read TGTGCCAGCTCACCCGCTAGAGTGGGGTACAATGAGCAGTTCTTC.